This entry features one TCR beta chain sequence. Measured with immunoSEQ multiplex PCR; TCRdb has only the in-frame clones, and not every one. The repertoire holds about 260,000 clones, with about 83% as singletons. This entry belongs to a study of Ad26.COV2.S vaccination and SARS-CoV-2 variants. This sample's treatment: 15 to 20 received Ad26.COV2.S at low or high dose, single or two shots; a few received placebo; per-sample allocation not given. Material that was analyzed had been drawn on day 63 after the first vaccine or placebo injection. This CDR3 is 15 amino acids long. V was clipped by 4 bases and J by 3 bases; unmatched bases: 6. In germline, CDR1 is MGHRA, CDR2 YSYEKL.

The TCR comes from a person aged 18-60 years who received the Ad26.COV2.S COVID-19 vaccine or a placebo. The rearrangement joins TRBV4-1 to TRBJ2-3, with 8 bases aligning to TRBD2. The sample in question was peripheral blood, obtained in a trial of Ad26.COV2.S vaccine versus placebo. This CDR3 reads CASSPIRGGTDTQYF. As DNA, the CDR3 is TGCGCCAGCAGCCCCATTCGGGGGGGGACAGATACGCAGTATTTT.